These 11 T cell receptor beta chains originate from one sample sequenced in a study of shared clonotypes between healthy human individuals. Produced via immunoSEQ multiplex PCR; TCRdb's table is partial and in-frame only. The repertoire holds more than 400,000 clones, about 96% seen once, with about 0.068% in the top ten. The specimen sequenced was naive CD4+ T cells sorted from blood. Stated subset: CD45RA+ positively selected. The receptor source for this set is a woman aged 25-40 years in good health.

The chain links TRBV5-1 to TRBJ2-4; D is undetermined. V lost 0 bases, J lost 3 bases, and 19 bases lay in between. Germline assignment: CDR1 SGHRS and CDR2 YFSETQ. The CDR3 has 18 amino acids. This CDR3 is CASSLVPPQTRDKNIQYF. The CDR3 DNA reads as TGCGCCAGCAGCTTGGTCCCCCCCCAGACAAGGGACAAAAACATTCAGTACTTC.

This clone was picked up one time. The chain employs TRBV18 and TRBJ2-7; D possibly corresponds to TRBD1 (6 bases). V gave up 3 bases and J gave up 4 bases, with 16 bases separating them. This CDR3 is 15 amino acids long. Germline CDR1 is KGHSH and CDR2 is LQKENI. For the CDR3, the DNA is TGTGCCAGCTCACCCCGACAGGAGGCTCTTTACGAGCAGTACTTC. This encodes CASSPRQEALYEQYF.

This clone is a singleton in its sample. The chain is built from TRBV7-9 and TRBJ2-7; no clear D gene. This CDR3 is 17 amino acids long. Germline values: CDR1 SEHNR, CDR2 FQNEAQ (reference sequence). V gave up 6 bases and J gave up 0 bases, with 21 bases separating them. CDR3 in amino acids: CASSLPLRQATSYEQYF. CDR3 coding DNA: TGTGCCAGCAGTCTGCCTCTTAGGCAGGCCACCTCCTACGAGCAGTACTTC.

This chain links TRBV5-1 with TRBJ1-5; D remains ambiguous. The CDR3 loop spans 14 amino acids. Germline CDR1 reads SGHRS; CDR2 reads YFSETQ. V was shortened by 0 bases and J by 4 bases, with 8 bases between the two germline ends. The CDR3 bases are TGCGCCAGCAGCTTGGATGCCGGGAATCAGCCCCAGCATTTT. It translates to CASSLDAGNQPQHF. The full variable domain, rest sourced from reference TRBV5-1 and TRBJ1-5, is KAGVTQTPRYLIKTRGQQVTLSCSPISGHRSVSWYQQTPGQGLQFLFEYFSETQRNKGNFPGRFSGRQFSNSRSEMNVSTLELGDSALYLCASSLDAGNQPQHFGDGTRLSIL.

This chain joins TRBV21-1 and TRBJ2-7; TRBD2, the table's D call, lacks a check against the DNA. TRBV21-1 is an annotated pseudogene. CDR3 length: 17 residues. CDR3 DNA sequence: TGTGCCAGCAGCAACCGAGGGAATAGACCTCGTTCCTACGAGCAGTACTTC. This encodes CASSNRGNRPRSYEQYF.

CDR3 nucleotide sequence: TGTGCCAGCACCGTGGATAGCAATCAGCCCCAGCATTTT. It encodes CASTVDSNQPQHF. The chain employs TRBV28 and TRBJ1-5, with D unclear. Germline loops: CDR1 MDHEN, CDR2 SYDVKM. Trimming stripped 7 bases from V and 0 bases from J, with 7 bases between. The CDR3 runs 13 residues.

V gene TRBV7-9 combines with J gene TRBJ2-7, with TRBD2 matching over 7 bases. CDR1 is SEHNR and CDR2 is FQNEAQ in the germline V gene (reference sequence). The J segment lost 6 bases and the V segment lost 1 base, leaving 3 bases of the junction unmatched. The CDR3 covers 13 residues. DNA of the CDR3: TGTGCCAGCAGCTTAGTGGCTAGCGGCGAGCAGTACTTC. Its protein product is CASSLVASGEQYF.

This clone was detected once. This chain connects TRBV2 to TRBJ2-1; D possibly corresponds to TRBD1 (6 bases). The V and J ends lost 4 bases and 5 bases respectively, with 15 bases between them. Germline V gene lookup returns CDR1 SNHLY and CDR2 FYNNEI. The CDR3 runs 15 residues. The CDR3 DNA follows: TGTGCCAGCAGTGTGGGACACCCAGAGAACAATGAGCAGTTCTTC. Encoded protein: CASSVGHPENNEQFF.

The CDR3 loop reads CASSLVPMGGRGTGELFF. CDR3 in DNA: TGCGCCAGCAGCTTGGTTCCCATGGGGGGGCGCGGCACCGGGGAGCTGTTTTTT. This chain joins TRBV5-1 and TRBJ2-2, with D maybe TRBD2 (7 bases). The CDR3 spans 18 residues. The V end was cut by 0 bases, the J end by 4 bases, with 19 bases between. Looked up from germline, CDR1 is SGHRS and CDR2 is YFSETQ.

The chain combines TRBV6-1 with TRBJ1-5; no firm D call. The V end was cut by 2 bases, the J end by 0 bases, with 17 bases between. CDR1 is MNHNS and CDR2 is SASEGT in the germline V gene. The CDR3 totals 18 residues. The CDR3 coding sequence is TGTGCCAGCAGTGAACTACCAAACTGGACGACTAGCAATCAGCCCCAGCATTTT. Its translation: CASSELPNWTTSNQPQHF.

The chain recombines TRBV11-3 with TRBJ2-1; 9 nucleotides match TRBD1. This CDR3 is 15 amino acids long. J lost 1 base, V lost 5 bases, and 3 bases had no gene match. The germline CDR1 and CDR2 sequences are SGHNT and YENEEA. The CDR3 loop reads CASSEGQGSYNEQFF. CDR3 nucleotides: TGTGCCAGCAGCGAGGGACAGGGATCCTACAATGAGCAGTTCTTC.